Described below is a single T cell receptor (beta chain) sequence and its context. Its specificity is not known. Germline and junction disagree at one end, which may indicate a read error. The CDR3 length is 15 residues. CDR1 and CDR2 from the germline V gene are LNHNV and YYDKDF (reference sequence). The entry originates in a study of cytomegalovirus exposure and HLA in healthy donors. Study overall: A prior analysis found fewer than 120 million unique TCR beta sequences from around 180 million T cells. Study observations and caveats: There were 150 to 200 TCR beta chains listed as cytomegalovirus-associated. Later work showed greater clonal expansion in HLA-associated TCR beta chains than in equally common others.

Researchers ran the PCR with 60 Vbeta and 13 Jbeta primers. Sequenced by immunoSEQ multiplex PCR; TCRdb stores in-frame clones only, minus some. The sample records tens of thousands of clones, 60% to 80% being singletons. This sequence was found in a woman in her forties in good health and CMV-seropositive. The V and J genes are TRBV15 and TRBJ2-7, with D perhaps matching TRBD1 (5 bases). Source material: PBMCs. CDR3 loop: CATSRDKGVSHEQYF. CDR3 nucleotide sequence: TGTGCCACCAGCAGAGATAAAGGGGTCTCCCACGAGCAGTACTTC.